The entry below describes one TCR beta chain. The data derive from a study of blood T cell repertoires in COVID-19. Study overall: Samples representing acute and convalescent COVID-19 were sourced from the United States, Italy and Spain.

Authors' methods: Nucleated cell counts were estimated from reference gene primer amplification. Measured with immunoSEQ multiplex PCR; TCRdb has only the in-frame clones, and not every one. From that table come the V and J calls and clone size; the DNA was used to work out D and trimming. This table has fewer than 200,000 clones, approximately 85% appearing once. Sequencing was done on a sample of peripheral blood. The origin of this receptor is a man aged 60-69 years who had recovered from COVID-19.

As DNA, the CDR3 is TGTGCCAGCAGCCAGATTGTGGGACTAGCGGGGTTTACTGGTGTGCAGTATTTT. It specifies CASSQIVGLAGFTGVQYF. The chain employs TRBV3-1 (or the pseudogene TRBV3-2) and TRBJ2-3, with 13 bases lining up with TRBD2. The CDR3 extends over 18 amino acids. V shed 3 bases and J 11 bases; nucleotides not matched to a gene: 17. Looked up from germline, CDR1 is LGHDT and CDR2 is YNNKEL (reference sequence).